This entry lists 18 T cell receptor beta chains sequenced from one sample in a study of human T cells and chemical hapten exposure. The time point here: patch test 1, 2 weeks after DPC sensitization. Treatment given: therapeutic diphenylcyclopropenone sensitization with weekly scalp DPC. MiXCR was run by TCRdb on the RACE reads, yielding one entry per CDR3 protein. The data hold about 380,000 distinct CDR3 sequences, with around 5% observed a single time. This specimen consisted of whole blood, obtained in connection with sensitization to the hapten diphenylcyclopropenone (DPC). Every receptor here comes from a woman between 45 and 65 years old with alopecia areata. Some clones in this sample may be carry-over from other donors' samples.

There are many counts of this clonotype. The J gene is TRBJ1-3, the V gene TRBV5-1; D not resolved. The CDR3 runs to 15 residues. Germline V gives CDR1 SGHRS, CDR2 YFSETQ. Trimming left V 4 bases short and J 0 bases short, with 11 bases between. The CDR3 sequence: CASSASLLSGNTIYF. In DNA, the CDR3 is TGCGCCAGCAGCGCCTCCCTGCTCTCTGGAAACACCATATATTTT.

This clonotype showed up many times. The rearrangement uses TRBV7-9 and TRBJ2-1, with 10 bases lining up with TRBD2. The length of the CDR3 is 15 residues. Trimming at V came to 5 bases and at J to 4 bases, leaving 5 bases not matched to a gene. Germline CDR1 is SEHNR and CDR2 is FQNEAQ (reference sequence). The CDR3 loop reads CASSQTSGSYNEQFF. DNA of the CDR3: TGTGCCAGCAGCCAGACTAGCGGGTCGTACAATGAGCAGTTCTTC.

The V gene is TRBV29-1, the J gene TRBJ2-7; 7 nucleotides match TRBD1. The V gene end was trimmed by 6 bases and the J gene end by 5 bases; junction bases not matched to a gene: 4. Germline V gives CDR1 SQVTM, CDR2 ANQGSEA. This CDR3 contains 11 residues. CDR3 sequence (DNA): TGCAGCGTGGTTGACAGGGACGAGCAGTACTTC. Its translation is CSVVDRDEQYF.

This clonotype was seen many times. The V call is TRBV20-1, the J call TRBJ1-5; D unclear. The CDR3 spans 13 residues. Germline V lookup: CDR1 DFQATT, CDR2 SNEGSKA (reference sequence). V dropped 5 bases and J dropped 9 bases, with 17 bases sitting between them. The CDR3 loop reads CSAERSGERPQHF. CDR3 nucleotides: TGCAGTGCTGAAAGGTCTGGGGAGAGGCCCCAGCATTTT.

This clonotype was found many times. V usage is TRBV7-9 and J usage is TRBJ2-1; 7 bases map to TRBD2. The V segment lost 5 bases and the J segment 1 base; nucleotides outside the gene matches: 8. This CDR3 contains 16 residues. The germline V gene encodes CDR1 SEHNR and CDR2 FQNEAQ (reference sequence). Here the CDR3 DNA reads TGTGCCAGCAGCCCTATCTTTAGCGGGTCCTACAATGAGCAGTTCTTC. Translated: CASSPIFSGSYNEQFF.

This clonotype has a count of ten or more. The V gene is TRBV27, the J gene TRBJ2-7; either TRBD1 or TRBD2 may fit D (5 bases each). Per the germline V gene, CDR1 is MNHEY and CDR2 is SMNVEV (reference sequence). The CDR3 has 14 residues. Trimming shortened V by 4 bases and J by 2 bases, and 12 bases separated the two germline ends. Written as DNA, the CDR3 is TGTGCCAGCAGTTACCGGGACGGAGCCTACGAGCAGTACTTC. Translated, it gives CASSYRDGAYEQYF.

In this sample, this clonotype turned up a few times. The chain couples TRBV12-3 or TRBV12-4 to TRBJ2-2; 9 bases fit TRBD2. V lost 6 bases, J lost 3 bases, and 8 bases stayed unmatched. CDR3 size: 16 residues. The CDR3 bases are TGTGCCAGCAGCCTCGGACTAGCGATGGACACCGGGGAGCTGTTTTTT. It translates to CASSLGLAMDTGELFF.

This clonotype was detected ten times or more. V is TRBV23-1 and J is TRBJ1-5, with D possibly matching TRBD1 (5 bases). TRBV23-1 is annotated as an ORF whose role is uncertain. This CDR3 region has 16 residues. V lost 4 bases and J lost 4, with 17 bases in between. CDR3 sequence: CASSLEGRGENQPQHF. CDR3 in DNA: TGCGCCAGCAGTCTTGAAGGCCGAGGGGAAAATCAGCCCCAGCATTTT.

This clonotype has a handful of counts. The CDR3 DNA sequence: TGTGCCGGGAGACAGGGGGTAAACACTGAAGCTTTCTTT. It translates to CAGRQGVNTEAFF. This rearrangement joins TRBV7-9 to TRBJ1-1, with 9 bases lining up with TRBD1. The junction had 6 bases not matched to a gene; V was cut back by 11 bases and J by 2 bases. Germline V gene lookup returns CDR1 SEHNR and CDR2 FQNEAQ (reference sequence). The CDR3 totals 13 residues. Together with reference TRBV7-9 and TRBJ1-1, the CDR3 gives the full variable domain: DTGVSQNPRHKITKRGQNVTFRCDPISEHNRLYWYRQTLGQGPEFLTYFQNEAQLEKSRLLSDRFSAERPKGSFSTLEIQRTEQGDSAMYLCAGRQGVNTEAFFGQGTRLTVV.

There are many counts of this clonotype. The gene calls are TRBV20-1 and TRBJ2-6; TRBD1 aligns across 9 bases. Germline V lookup: CDR1 DFQATT, CDR2 SNEGSKA (reference sequence). V shed 6 bases, J shed 0 bases, and the junction held 6 bases outside the gene matches. CDR3 length: 16 amino acids. The CDR3 region has the DNA TGCAGTGCCACCGGGACAGGGACCTCTGGGGCCAACGTCCTGACTTTC. Translation gives CSATGTGTSGANVLTF.

This clonotype has a handful of counts. The chain has TRBV27 and TRBJ1-1; 9 bases align to TRBD1. Germline V gene data show CDR1 as MNHEY and CDR2 as SMNVEV (reference sequence). CDR3 length: 15 amino acids. Trimming removed 6 bases from V and 4 bases from J; junction bases left unmatched: 9. The CDR3 loop reads CASRYRGRVGTEAFF. CDR3 nucleotides: TGTGCCAGCAGGTACAGGGGGCGGGTTGGCACTGAAGCTTTCTTT.

This clonotype was seen a few times. J is TRBJ2-7 and V is TRBV9, with D possibly being TRBD2 (6 bases). Trimming removed 6 bases from V and 2 bases from J, with 15 bases in between. Germline V gene lookup returns CDR1 SGDLS and CDR2 YYNGEE. The CDR3 loop spans 14 amino acids. For the CDR3, the DNA is TGTGCCAGCACCCCCGCGGGGACGCCCTACGAGCAGTACTTC. It codes for CASTPAGTPYEQYF.

For this clonotype: This could be a read error, since a much larger clone is one nucleotide away. The genes are TRBV2 and TRBJ1-5; D is unclear. The germline V gene encodes CDR1 SNHLY and CDR2 FYNNEI. Deletions cut 7 bases from V and 4 bases from J, with 11 bases between. This CDR3 has 13 amino acids. CDR3 residues: CASTQNRNQPQHF. The CDR3 DNA is TGTGCCAGCACTCAGAACAGAAATCAGCCCCAGCATTTT.

Note on this clonotype: This could be a read error, since a much larger clone is one nucleotide away. The genes are TRBV12-3 or TRBV12-4 and TRBJ1-1, with D unresolved. The CDR3 is 14 amino acids. V shed 6 bases and J shed 3 bases, with 14 bases lying between them. In DNA, the CDR3 is TGTGCCAGCAGCTTTGGACTCTTGGACACTGAAGCTTTCTTT. This encodes CASSFGLLDTEAFF.

This clonotype has a count of ten or more. The chain couples TRBV15 to TRBJ1-5, with D tentatively TRBD1 (6 bases). The CDR3 extends over 13 amino acids. V was trimmed by 7 bases and J by 7 bases, leaving 14 bases between them. Germline values: CDR1 LNHNV, CDR2 YYDKDF (reference sequence). CDR3 coding DNA: TGTGCCACCAACGAGGGGAGGGGGCAGCCCCAGCATTTT. It specifies CATNEGRGQPQHF.

This clonotype was picked up many times. The chain joins TRBV5-6 to TRBJ2-3; TRBD2 matches at 11 bases. The CDR3 totals 15 residues. V trimming: 4 bases; J trimming: 2 bases; junction bases outside the gene matches: 3. Germline CDR1 is SGHDT and CDR2 is YYEEEE. The CDR3 loop is CASSRGLADTDTQYF. CDR3 DNA: TGTGCCAGCAGCCGGGGACTAGCGGACACAGATACGCAGTATTTT.

V gene TRBV28 combines with J gene TRBJ2-3; possibly TRBD2 for D (6 bases). V shed 5 bases and J shed 5 bases, with 14 bases lying between them. This CDR3 has 14 amino acids. Germline lookup yields CDR1 MDHEN and CDR2 SYDVKM. The DNA of the CDR3 is TGTGCCAGCAGTCCACCGGGGGAGCGAGATACGCAGTATTTT. It is translated as CASSPPGERDTQYF.

This clonotype has at least ten counts. The CDR3 DNA is TGTGCCAGCAGCTTGGGACAGGCTGAAGCTTTCTTT. Translated: CASSLGQAEAFF. This chain connects TRBV7-2 to TRBJ1-1; TRBD1 matches 8 bases. With 3 bases clipped from V and 6 bases from J, the junction kept 0 bases outside the gene matches. Germline V gene data show CDR1 as SGHTA and CDR2 as FQGNSA. This CDR3 is built from 12 residues.